One sample yielded the 11 T cell receptor beta chains listed below, sequenced in a study of cytomegalovirus exposure and HLA in healthy donors (dated by TCRdb to 2016 to 2017). The library came from the immunoSEQ multiplex PCR assay. A mixture of 60 forward primers for TCR Vbeta segments and 13 reverse primers for TCR Jbeta segments was used in the multiplex PCR. Drawn from immuneACCESS, this table holds only the in-frame rearrangements with V and J called that TCRdb kept. Clones are partly lost; checked studies trace under half to an unresolved V gene and leave the rest unexplained. This sample comprises 150,000 or so clones, approximately 85% of them detected only once. The ten largest account for around 2.1% of the sample. Source material: PBMCs. Every receptor here comes from a man aged 18 to 35 in good health and CMV-seropositive.

V is TRBV6-6 and J is TRBJ1-6; 10 positions agree with TRBD1. Germline-derived CDR1 and CDR2 are MNHNY and SVGAGI (reference sequence). Unmatched junction bases numbered 6, after V lost 6 bases and J lost 10 bases. The CDR3 consists of 14 residues. CDR3: CASRTGGASSPLHF. The CDR3 DNA reads TGTGCCAGCAGGACAGGGGGCGCTTCCTCACCCCTCCACTTT.

This chain uses TRBV9 with TRBJ1-2; 7 positions agree with TRBD1. Germline CDR1 is SGDLS and CDR2 is YYNGEE. V shed 1 base and J 4 bases; nucleotides not matched to a gene: 4. This CDR3 is 14 amino acids long. The CDR3 loop is CASSVRDSTYGYTF. The CDR3 DNA reads as TGTGCCAGCAGCGTACGGGACAGTACCTATGGCTACACCTTC.

The chain combines TRBV9 with TRBJ2-1; 7 bases map to TRBD1. In germline, CDR1 is SGDLS, CDR2 YYNGEE. Trimming at V came to 3 bases and at J to 6 bases, leaving 3 bases not matched to a gene. The CDR3 covers 13 residues. In DNA form, the CDR3 reads TGTGCCAGCAGCGCCACAGGGGTCAATGAGCAGTTCTTC. Protein product: CASSATGVNEQFF.

The rearrangement uses TRBV5-1 and TRBJ1-1, with D uncertain. Deletions cut 2 bases from V and 5 bases from J, with 13 bases between. The CDR3 loop spans 14 amino acids. Germline-derived CDR1 and CDR2 are SGHRS and YFSETQ. CDR3 sequence: CASSLGREFTEAFF. In DNA form, the CDR3 reads TGCGCCAGCAGCTTAGGTCGGGAATTTACTGAAGCTTTCTTT.

The chain links TRBV7-2 to TRBJ1-5, with D hard to call. V lost 0 bases and J lost 0, with 9 bases in between. The CDR3 has 16 residues. Germline CDR1 reads SGHTA; CDR2 reads FQGNSA. The chain's CDR3 is CASSLAADPSNQPQHF. CDR3 DNA: TGTGCCAGCAGCTTAGCGGCCGATCCTAGCAATCAGCCCCAGCATTTT.

This clone was observed a handful of times. The chain joins TRBV19 to TRBJ2-3, with D possibly being TRBD2 (7 bases). Trimming removed 8 bases from V and 3 bases from J, with 21 bases in between. CDR3 length: 16 amino acids. Germline CDR1 and CDR2: LNHDA and SQIVND (reference sequence). CDR3 nucleotides: TGTGCCAGTGCCGAGGGGGGGGTTGGAAAAACAGATACGCAGTATTTT. Translated, it gives CASAEGGVGKTDTQYF.

The V call is TRBV5-8, the J call TRBJ2-5, with D possibly being TRBD1 (6 bases). The germline gives CDR1 SGHTS, CDR2 YDEGEE. The CDR3 has 15 amino acids. V was clipped by 2 bases and J by 1 base, with 12 bases between them. The CDR3 region is CASSFGRQAQETQYF. CDR3 in DNA: TGTGCCAGCAGCTTTGGACGACAGGCCCAAGAGACCCAGTACTTC. Combining the CDR3 with reference TRBV5-8 and TRBJ2-5 gives the whole variable domain EAGVTQSPTHLIKTRGQQATLRCSPISGHTSVYWYQQALGLGLQFLLWYDEGEERNRGNFPPRFSGRQFPNYSSELNVNALELEDSALYLCASSFGRQAQETQYFGPGTRLLVL.

The rearrangement links TRBV2 to TRBJ1-1; weak D call: TRBD1 (6 bases). Trimming cost V 1 base and J 5 bases, with 8 bases left between them. Germline lookup yields CDR1 SNHLY and CDR2 FYNNEI. This CDR3 has 13 residues. Here the CDR3 reads CASSEETGTEAFF. The CDR3 DNA reads as TGTGCCAGCAGTGAAGAGACAGGAACTGAAGCTTTCTTT.

The chain links TRBV29-1 to TRBJ2-1; 7 nucleotides agree with TRBD1. The CDR3 loop spans 13 amino acids. V trimming: 3 bases; J trimming: 5 bases; junction bases outside the gene matches: 4. Germline V gene sequence: CDR1 SQVTM, CDR2 ANQGSEA. CDR3 in DNA: TGCAGCGTTGACTGGGACAGTCACAATGAGCAGTTCTTC. Protein sequence: CSVDWDSHNEQFF.

The chain employs TRBV7-2 and TRBJ2-7, with D possibly being TRBD1 (6 bases). Germline CDR1 SGHTA, CDR2 FQGNSA. V lost 5 bases and J 4 bases, leaving 12 bases between the germline ends. CDR3 length equals 13 residues. The CDR3 DNA sequence: TGTGCCAGCAGCCTCGCGGACAGATACGAGCAGTACTTC. Its protein product is CASSLADRYEQYF.

This clone has just a few counts. The chain couples TRBV6-4 to TRBJ1-1; TRBD1 matches at 7 bases. The CDR3 is 14 residues long. Germline V lookup: CDR1 MRHNA, CDR2 SNTAGT. With V trimmed by 2 bases and J by 4 bases, 4 bases remained unmatched. The CDR3 DNA follows: TGTGCCAGCAGTGACACCGACAGGGCCACTGAAGCTTTCTTT. The encoded protein is CASSDTDRATEAFF.